A single sample is the source of the 3 T cell receptor beta chains below, sequenced in a study of blood T cell repertoires in COVID-19. Method: immunoSEQ multiplex PCR; TCRdb's copy keeps in-frame clones and lacks some. Counted here are about 190,000 clones, 65% to 85% occurring once; the ten biggest clones make up about 5.5%. Sequences were obtained from peripheral blood. These receptors were taken from a woman aged 25-40 years with acute or convalescent COVID-19.

The count of this clone is one. The rearrangement uses TRBV5-4 and TRBJ2-1; tentatively, D is TRBD1 (5 bases). The CDR3 is 12 amino acids. Germline assignment: CDR1 SGHNT and CDR2 YYREEE (reference sequence). The germline V and J ends were trimmed by 2 bases and 12 bases, with 12 bases remaining between them. CDR3 nucleotide sequence: TGTGCCAGCAGCTTTCCTCCGCAGGGGCAGTTCTTC. Its translation is CASSFPPQGQFF.

This clone has a handful of counts. The chain has TRBV5-1 and TRBJ2-4, with 8 bases fitting TRBD1. In germline, CDR1 is SGHRS, CDR2 YFSETQ. This CDR3 has 13 amino acids. V gave up 9 bases and J gave up 12 bases; unmatched junction bases: 14. CDR3: CATRQITGGRQYF. The CDR3 DNA is TGCGCCACCCGACAAATTACAGGGGGGCGTCAGTACTTC.

The chain links TRBV9 to TRBJ1-6; no reliable D call. The V gene's germline CDR1 is SGDLS and CDR2 YYNGEE. CDR3 size: 13 residues. The germline V and J ends were trimmed by 7 bases and 11 bases, with 16 bases remaining between them. The CDR3 DNA reads as TGTGCCAGCGGGGAGACCTTGGGTGCACCCCTCCACTTT. This gives the protein CASGETLGAPLHF.